This T cell receptor beta chain was sequenced in a study of shared clonotypes between healthy human individuals. The CDR3 is 16 residues long. Germline V gives CDR1 LGHNA, CDR2 YNFKEQ. V trimming: 3 bases; J trimming: 9 bases; junction bases outside the gene matches: 9. The assay was immunoSEQ multiplex PCR, and TCRdb's table has in-frame clones only and misses some. The table has some 790,000 clones, 55% to 80% seen once. Sequenced input: memory CD4+ T cells sorted from blood. Subset here: CD45RA-negative fraction. This chain connects TRBV4-2 to TRBJ1-6; 9 bases map to TRBD1. The sequence was obtained from a woman aged 25 to 39 in good health. CDR3 region: CASSQETTGGGSPLHF. Here the CDR3 DNA reads TGTGCCAGCAGCCAGGAGACTACAGGGGGCGGTTCACCCCTCCACTTT.